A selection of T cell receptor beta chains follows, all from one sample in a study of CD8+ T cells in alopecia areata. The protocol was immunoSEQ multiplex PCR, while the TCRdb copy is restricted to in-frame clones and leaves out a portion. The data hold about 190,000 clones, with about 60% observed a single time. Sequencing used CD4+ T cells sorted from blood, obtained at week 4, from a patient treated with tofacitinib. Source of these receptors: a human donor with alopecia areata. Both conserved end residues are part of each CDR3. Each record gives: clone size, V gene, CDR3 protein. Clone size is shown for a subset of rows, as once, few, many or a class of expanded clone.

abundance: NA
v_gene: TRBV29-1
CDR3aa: CSVEGPSRGSYEQYF

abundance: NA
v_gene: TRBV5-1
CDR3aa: CASSLNQAGIGGYTF

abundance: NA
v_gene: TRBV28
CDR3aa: CASSLVRGRNEQFF

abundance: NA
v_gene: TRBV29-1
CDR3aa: CSVEDSPGDGYTF

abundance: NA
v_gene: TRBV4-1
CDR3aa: CASSQTTGISYEQYF

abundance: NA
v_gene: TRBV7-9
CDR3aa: CASSPSLREQFF

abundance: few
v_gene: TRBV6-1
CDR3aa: CASSDSSVNQPQHF

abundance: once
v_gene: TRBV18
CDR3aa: CASSPDRGREQYF

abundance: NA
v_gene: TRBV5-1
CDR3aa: CASSSGQLSYEQYF

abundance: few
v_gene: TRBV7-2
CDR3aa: CASSVRQGSNEQYF

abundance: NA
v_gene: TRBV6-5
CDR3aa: CASSARGGPNQPQHF

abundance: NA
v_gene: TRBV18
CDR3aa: CASSPGGDRGYTF

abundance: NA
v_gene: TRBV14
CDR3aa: CASSQVEEPKNIQYF

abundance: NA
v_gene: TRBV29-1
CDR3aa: CSVRPTRTNTEAFF

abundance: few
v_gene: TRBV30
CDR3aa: CAWSITAGPYEQYF

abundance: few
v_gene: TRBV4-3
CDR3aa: CASSQVVWTYEQYF

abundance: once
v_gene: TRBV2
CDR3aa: CASSLDTNTGELFF

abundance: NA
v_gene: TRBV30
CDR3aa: CAWTSTRVGTEAFF

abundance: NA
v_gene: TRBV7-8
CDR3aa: CASNRGISDQPQHF

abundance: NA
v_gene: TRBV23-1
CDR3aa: CASSLLPGGASEAFF

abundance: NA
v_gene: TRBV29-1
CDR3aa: CSVWGSYEQYF

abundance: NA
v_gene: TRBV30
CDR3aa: CAWRRGALFDEAFF

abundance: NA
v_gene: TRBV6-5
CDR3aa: CASSSSPAGRANEQFF